This T cell receptor (beta chain) stems from a study of T cells expressing NK-cell markers. The wider study: Among the eight sequenced donors, seven tested HCMV-seropositive and one tested seronegative.

TCRdb reworked the 5' RACE reads into one entry per CDR3 protein, no DNA. This sample's table has roughly 450,000 distinct CDR3 sequences. The specimen was blood T cells: a sorted CD56 or NKG2C T cell subset, CD4+ or CD8+ T cells, or bulk PBMC T cells (not recorded which). The TCR was taken from a woman between 45 and 60 years old in good health.

This chain's CDR3 is CSARPQREGRRETQYF. The chain has TRBV20-1 and TRBJ2-5; the D call from TCRdb, TRBD2, cannot be confirmed without DNA. Germline CDR1 and CDR2: DFQATT and SNEGSKA (reference sequence). This CDR3 region has 16 residues.